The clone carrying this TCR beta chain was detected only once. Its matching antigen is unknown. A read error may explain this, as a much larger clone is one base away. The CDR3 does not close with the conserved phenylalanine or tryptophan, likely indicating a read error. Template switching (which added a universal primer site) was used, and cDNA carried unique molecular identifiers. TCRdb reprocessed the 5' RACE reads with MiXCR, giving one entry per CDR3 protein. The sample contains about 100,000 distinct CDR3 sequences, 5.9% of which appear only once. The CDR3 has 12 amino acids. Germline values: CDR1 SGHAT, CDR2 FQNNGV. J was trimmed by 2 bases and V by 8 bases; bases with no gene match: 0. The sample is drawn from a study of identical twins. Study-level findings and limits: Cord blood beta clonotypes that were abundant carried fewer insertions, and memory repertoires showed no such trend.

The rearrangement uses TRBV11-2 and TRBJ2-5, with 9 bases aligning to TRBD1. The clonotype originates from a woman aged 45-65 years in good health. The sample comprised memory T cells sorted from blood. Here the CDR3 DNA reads TGTGCCAGCGGACAGGGGCAAGAGACCCAGTACTAC. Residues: CASGQGQETQYY.